Listed below are T cell receptor beta chains from one sample, sequenced in a study of shared clonotypes between healthy human individuals. Clones were sequenced by immunoSEQ multiplex PCR, and TCRdb holds only the in-frame ones, with some missing. The table includes more than 2,000,000 clones, 90% to 95% detected once. The specimen was naive CD4+ T cells sorted from blood. These TCRs come from a man aged 18 to 30 in good health. Each CDR3 is given with its conserved first and last residue. A D gene is named only where the DNA matches it firmly. A row's size may be missing; if present it is once, few, many or a size class.

cdr3_aa: CAISAALGSNQPQHF; cdr3_nt: TGTGCCATCAGTGCCGCCTTGGGAAGCAATCAGCCCCAGCATTTT; cdr3_length: 15; j_call: TRBJ1-5; v_call: TRBV10-3; d_call: NA; clone_size: NA
cdr3_aa: CASSVGTNTGELFF; cdr3_nt: TGTGCCAGCAGCGTAGGGACAAACACCGGGGAGCTGTTTTTT; cdr3_length: 14; j_call: TRBJ2-2; v_call: TRBV9; d_call: NA; clone_size: few
cdr3_aa: CASSPRATGGSTEAFF; cdr3_nt: TGTGCCAGCTCACCACGGGCTACAGGAGGAAGCACTGAAGCTTTCTTT; cdr3_length: 16; j_call: TRBJ1-1; v_call: TRBV18; d_call: NA; clone_size: NA
cdr3_aa: CASSPLNYGYTF; cdr3_nt: TGTGCCAGCAGCCCACTAAACTATGGCTACACCTTC; cdr3_length: 12; j_call: TRBJ1-2; v_call: TRBV9; d_call: NA; clone_size: NA
cdr3_aa: CASSLGGQKEETQYF; cdr3_nt: TGTGCCAGCAGCCTGGGGGGACAGAAAGAAGAGACCCAGTACTTC; cdr3_length: 15; j_call: TRBJ2-5; v_call: TRBV5-4; d_call: NA; clone_size: once
cdr3_aa: CASSQQGGTEAFF; cdr3_nt: TGTGCCAGCAGCCAACAGGGAGGGACTGAAGCTTTCTTT; cdr3_length: 13; j_call: TRBJ1-1; v_call: TRBV7-9; d_call: NA; clone_size: NA
cdr3_aa: CASSYSSIANYGYTF; cdr3_nt: TGTGCCAGCAGTTACTCGAGTATAGCTAACTATGGCTACACCTTC; cdr3_length: 15; j_call: TRBJ1-2; v_call: TRBV6-5; d_call: NA; clone_size: NA
cdr3_aa: CAWSRAASGNTIYF; cdr3_nt: TGTGCCTGGAGCCGGGCGGCGTCTGGAAACACCATATATTTT; cdr3_length: 14; j_call: TRBJ1-3; v_call: TRBV30; d_call: NA; clone_size: NA
cdr3_aa: CSVEGRHTDTQYF; cdr3_nt: TGCAGCGTTGAAGGCAGACACACAGATACGCAGTATTTT; cdr3_length: 13; j_call: TRBJ2-3; v_call: TRBV29-1; d_call: NA; clone_size: NA
cdr3_aa: CASRMTSDADTQYF; cdr3_nt: TGTGCCAGCAGGATGACTAGCGATGCAGATACGCAGTATTTT; cdr3_length: 14; j_call: TRBJ2-3; v_call: TRBV7-2; d_call: TRBD2; clone_size: NA
cdr3_aa: CASSVGGPNEKLFF; cdr3_nt: TGTGCCAGCAGCGTAGGGGGTCCTAATGAAAAACTGTTTTTT; cdr3_length: 14; j_call: TRBJ1-4; v_call: TRBV9; d_call: NA; clone_size: NA
cdr3_aa: CASKDFLRDSGYTF; cdr3_nt: TGTGCCAGCAAGGATTTCCTCAGGGACAGCGGCTACACCTTC; cdr3_length: 14; j_call: TRBJ1-2; v_call: TRBV6-1; d_call: TRBD1; clone_size: NA
cdr3_aa: CASSDATGSYNSPLHF; cdr3_nt: TGTGCCAGCAGTGATGCCACGGGCTCCTATAATTCACCCCTCCACTTT; cdr3_length: 16; j_call: TRBJ1-6; v_call: TRBV2; d_call: NA; clone_size: few
cdr3_aa: CASSSPGPTGRKLFF; cdr3_nt: TGTGCCAGCTCAAGCCCCGGGCCCACAGGGCGGAAACTGTTTTTT; cdr3_length: 15; j_call: TRBJ1-4; v_call: TRBV18; d_call: NA; clone_size: NA
cdr3_aa: CASSQSGRVFNEQYF; cdr3_nt: TGTGCCAGCAGCCAGAGCGGCAGGGTATTCAACGAGCAGTACTTC; cdr3_length: 15; j_call: TRBJ2-7; v_call: TRBV16; d_call: NA; clone_size: NA
cdr3_aa: CASSYRPYSSYEQYF; cdr3_nt: TGTGCCAGCAGTTATAGACCGTATAGCTCCTACGAGCAGTACTTC; cdr3_length: 15; j_call: TRBJ2-7; v_call: TRBV27; d_call: NA; clone_size: NA
cdr3_aa: CASSERGGGYSNQPQHF; cdr3_nt: TGTGCCAGCAGTGAACGAGGTGGGGGATATAGCAATCAGCCCCAGCATTTT; cdr3_length: 17; j_call: TRBJ1-5; v_call: TRBV6-1; d_call: NA; clone_size: NA
cdr3_aa: CASSYAGGVADTQYF; cdr3_nt: TGTGCCAGCAGTTATGCGGGAGGGGTCGCAGATACGCAGTATTTT; cdr3_length: 15; j_call: TRBJ2-3; v_call: TRBV6-6; d_call: TRBD2; clone_size: NA
cdr3_aa: CASSPPPGNTEAFF; cdr3_nt: TGTGCCAGCAGTCCCCCGCCAGGAAACACTGAAGCTTTCTTT; cdr3_length: 14; j_call: TRBJ1-1; v_call: TRBV6-5; d_call: NA; clone_size: NA
cdr3_aa: CASSSSTTGELFF; cdr3_nt: TGTGCCAGCAGCTCTAGTACCACCGGGGAGCTGTTTTTT; cdr3_length: 13; j_call: TRBJ2-2; v_call: TRBV11-2; d_call: NA; clone_size: once
cdr3_aa: CASSGQDYEQYF; cdr3_nt: TGCGCCAGCAGCGGACAGGACTACGAGCAGTACTTC; cdr3_length: 12; j_call: TRBJ2-7; v_call: TRBV5-1; d_call: TRBD1; clone_size: NA
cdr3_aa: CASSYLNTEAFF; cdr3_nt: TGTGCCAGCAGTTACCTCAACACTGAAGCTTTCTTT; cdr3_length: 12; j_call: TRBJ1-1; v_call: TRBV6-5; d_call: NA; clone_size: NA
cdr3_aa: CASSLDGGRYEQYF; cdr3_nt: TGTGCCAGCAGCTTAGACGGCGGGCGGTACGAGCAGTACTTC; cdr3_length: 14; j_call: TRBJ2-7; v_call: TRBV7-2; d_call: NA; clone_size: once
cdr3_aa: CASSRQGERAKNIQYF; cdr3_nt: TGTGCCAGCAGCCGACAGGGGGAGAGGGCCAAAAACATTCAGTACTTC; cdr3_length: 16; j_call: TRBJ2-4; v_call: TRBV7-2; d_call: TRBD1; clone_size: NA
cdr3_aa: CASRSPGTSTDTQYF; cdr3_nt: TGTGCCAGCAGGTCTCCCGGGACTAGCACAGATACGCAGTATTTT; cdr3_length: 15; j_call: TRBJ2-3; v_call: TRBV5-4; d_call: NA; clone_size: NA
cdr3_aa: CASSLARGDYTF; cdr3_nt: TGTGCCAGCAGCCTAGCTCGGGGGGACTACACCTTC; cdr3_length: 12; j_call: TRBJ1-2; v_call: TRBV7-9; d_call: NA; clone_size: NA
cdr3_aa: CASSSGTGRDQPQHF; cdr3_nt: TGTGCCAGCAGCTCCGGGACAGGGCGAGATCAGCCCCAGCATTTT; cdr3_length: 15; j_call: TRBJ1-5; v_call: TRBV7-9; d_call: TRBD1; clone_size: few
cdr3_aa: CASSQGQISNQPQHF; cdr3_nt: TGTGCCAGCAGCCAAGGACAAATTAGCAATCAGCCCCAGCATTTT; cdr3_length: 15; j_call: TRBJ1-5; v_call: TRBV5-8; d_call: NA; clone_size: NA
cdr3_aa: CSASRDTEQYF; cdr3_nt: TGCAGTGCTAGCCGGGACACGGAGCAGTACTTC; cdr3_length: 11; j_call: TRBJ2-5; v_call: TRBV20-1; d_call: NA; clone_size: NA
cdr3_aa: CAISESLRTTNTGELFF; cdr3_nt: TGTGCCATCAGTGAGTCTCTTCGCACAACGAACACCGGGGAGCTGTTTTTT; cdr3_length: 17; j_call: TRBJ2-2; v_call: TRBV10-3; d_call: NA; clone_size: NA
cdr3_aa: CASSLRTEAFF; cdr3_nt: TGTGCCAGCAGCTTGCGAACTGAAGCTTTCTTT; cdr3_length: 11; j_call: TRBJ1-1; v_call: TRBV7-2; d_call: NA; clone_size: NA
cdr3_aa: CASSRLDRTGELFF; cdr3_nt: TGCGCCAGCAGCCGACTAGACAGGACCGGGGAGCTGTTTTTT; cdr3_length: 14; j_call: TRBJ2-2; v_call: TRBV5-1; d_call: NA; clone_size: NA
cdr3_aa: CASSYSGTGSYEQYF; cdr3_nt: TGTGCCAGCAGTTATTCCGGGACAGGGTCCTACGAGCAGTACTTC; cdr3_length: 15; j_call: TRBJ2-7; v_call: TRBV6-5; d_call: TRBD1; clone_size: NA
cdr3_aa: CASREQFVNQPQHF; cdr3_nt: TGTGCCAGCAGGGAACAGTTCGTCAATCAGCCCCAGCATTTT; cdr3_length: 14; j_call: TRBJ1-5; v_call: TRBV6-6; d_call: NA; clone_size: NA
cdr3_aa: CASSLDAPAYEQYF; cdr3_nt: TGTGCCAGCAGCTTAGACGCACCAGCCTACGAGCAGTACTTC; cdr3_length: 14; j_call: TRBJ2-7; v_call: TRBV11-2; d_call: NA; clone_size: NA
cdr3_aa: CASSVGTTTEAFF; cdr3_nt: TGCGCCAGCAGCGTCGGGACGACGACTGAAGCTTTCTTT; cdr3_length: 13; j_call: TRBJ1-1; v_call: TRBV5-1; d_call: NA; clone_size: NA
cdr3_aa: CASSQDAGHRDIQYF; cdr3_nt: TGCGCCAGCAGCCAAGACGCAGGGCATCGGGACATTCAGTACTTC; cdr3_length: 15; j_call: TRBJ2-4; v_call: TRBV4-1; d_call: NA; clone_size: NA
cdr3_aa: CASSIVLAGGPGNEQFF; cdr3_nt: TGTGCCAGTAGTATAGTCCTAGCGGGGGGGCCGGGCAATGAGCAGTTCTTC; cdr3_length: 17; j_call: TRBJ2-1; v_call: TRBV19; d_call: TRBD2; clone_size: NA
cdr3_aa: CASSPGEGVDYGYTF; cdr3_nt: TGCGCCAGCAGCCCCGGCGAGGGGGTAGACTATGGCTACACCTTC; cdr3_length: 15; j_call: TRBJ1-2; v_call: TRBV4-1; d_call: NA; clone_size: NA